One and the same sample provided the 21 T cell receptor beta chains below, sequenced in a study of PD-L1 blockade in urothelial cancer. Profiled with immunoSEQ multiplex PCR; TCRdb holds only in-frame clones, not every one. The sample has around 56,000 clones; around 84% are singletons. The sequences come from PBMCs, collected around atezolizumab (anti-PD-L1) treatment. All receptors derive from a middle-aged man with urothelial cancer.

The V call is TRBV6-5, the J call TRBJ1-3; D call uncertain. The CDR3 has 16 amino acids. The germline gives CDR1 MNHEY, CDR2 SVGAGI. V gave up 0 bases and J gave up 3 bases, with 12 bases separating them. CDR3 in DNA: TGTGCCAGCAGTTACTCGGCAGGCTACAGTGGAAACACCATATATTTT. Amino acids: CASSYSAGYSGNTIYF.

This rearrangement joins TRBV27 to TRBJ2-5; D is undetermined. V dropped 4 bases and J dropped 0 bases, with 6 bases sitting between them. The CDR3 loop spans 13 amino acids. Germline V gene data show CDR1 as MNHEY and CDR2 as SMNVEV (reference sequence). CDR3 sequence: CASSSDYQETQYF. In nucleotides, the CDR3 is TGTGCCAGCAGTTCAGATTACCAAGAGACCCAGTACTTC.

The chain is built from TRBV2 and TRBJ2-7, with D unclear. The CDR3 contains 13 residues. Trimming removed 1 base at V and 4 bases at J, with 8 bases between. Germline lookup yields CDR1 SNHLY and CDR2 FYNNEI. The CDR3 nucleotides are TGTGCCAGCAGTGAAGGTCAGATATACGAGCAGTACTTC. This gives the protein CASSEGQIYEQYF. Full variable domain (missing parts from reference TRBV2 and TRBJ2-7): EPEVTQTPSHQVTQMGQEVILRCVPISNHLYFYWYRQILGQKVEFLVSFYNNEISEKSEIFDDQFSVERPDGSNFTLKIRSTKLEDSAMYFCASSEGQIYEQYFGPGTRLTVT.

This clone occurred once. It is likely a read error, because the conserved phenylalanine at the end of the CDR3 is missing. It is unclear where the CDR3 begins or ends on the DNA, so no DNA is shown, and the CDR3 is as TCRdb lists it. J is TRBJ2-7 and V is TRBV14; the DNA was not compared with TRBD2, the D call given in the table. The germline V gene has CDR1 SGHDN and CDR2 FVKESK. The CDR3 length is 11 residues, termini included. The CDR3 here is CASSHVVAGGG.

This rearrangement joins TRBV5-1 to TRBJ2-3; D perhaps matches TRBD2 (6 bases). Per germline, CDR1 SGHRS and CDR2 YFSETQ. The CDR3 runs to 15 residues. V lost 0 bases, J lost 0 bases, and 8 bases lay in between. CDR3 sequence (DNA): TGCGCCAGCAGCTTGGATGGGGGGAGCACAGATACGCAGTATTTT. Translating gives CASSLDGGSTDTQYF.

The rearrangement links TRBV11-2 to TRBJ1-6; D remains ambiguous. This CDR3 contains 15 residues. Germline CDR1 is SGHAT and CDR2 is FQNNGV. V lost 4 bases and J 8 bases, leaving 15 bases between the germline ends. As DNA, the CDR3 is TGTGCCAGCAGCTCAACCAGTACGCCCTATTCACCCCTCCACTTT. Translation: CASSSTSTPYSPLHF.

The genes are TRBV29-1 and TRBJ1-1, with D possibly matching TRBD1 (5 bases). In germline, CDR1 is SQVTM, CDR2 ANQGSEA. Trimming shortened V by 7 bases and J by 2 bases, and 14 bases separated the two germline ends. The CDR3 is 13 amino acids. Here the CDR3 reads CSAQGGINTEAFF. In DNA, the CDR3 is TGCAGCGCCCAGGGAGGGATAAACACTGAAGCTTTCTTT.

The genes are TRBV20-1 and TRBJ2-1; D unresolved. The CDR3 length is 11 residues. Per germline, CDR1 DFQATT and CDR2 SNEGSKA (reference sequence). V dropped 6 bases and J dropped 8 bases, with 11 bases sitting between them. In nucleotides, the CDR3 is TGCAGTGCGGCGACACCCGATGAGCAGTTCTTC. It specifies CSAATPDEQFF.

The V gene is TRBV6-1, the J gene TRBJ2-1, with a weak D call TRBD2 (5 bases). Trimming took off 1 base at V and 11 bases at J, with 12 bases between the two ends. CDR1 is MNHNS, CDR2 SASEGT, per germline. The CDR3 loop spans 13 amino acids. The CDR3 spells CASSEVSGRKQFF. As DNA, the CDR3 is TGTGCCAGCAGTGAAGTGTCGGGAAGAAAGCAGTTCTTC.

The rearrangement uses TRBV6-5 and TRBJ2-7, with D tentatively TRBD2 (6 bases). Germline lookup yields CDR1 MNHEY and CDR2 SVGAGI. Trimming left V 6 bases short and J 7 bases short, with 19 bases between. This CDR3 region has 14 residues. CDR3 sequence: CASRPGTYPIEQYF. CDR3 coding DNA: TGTGCCAGCAGACCCGGGACTTACCCTATTGAGCAGTACTTC.

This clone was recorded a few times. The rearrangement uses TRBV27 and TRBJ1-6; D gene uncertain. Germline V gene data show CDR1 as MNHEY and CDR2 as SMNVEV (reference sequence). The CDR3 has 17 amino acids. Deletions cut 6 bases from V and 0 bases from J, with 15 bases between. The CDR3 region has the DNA TGTGCCAGCAGGACTGAGGCAAGGAGCTCCTATAATTCACCCCTCCACTTT. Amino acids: CASRTEARSSYNSPLHF.

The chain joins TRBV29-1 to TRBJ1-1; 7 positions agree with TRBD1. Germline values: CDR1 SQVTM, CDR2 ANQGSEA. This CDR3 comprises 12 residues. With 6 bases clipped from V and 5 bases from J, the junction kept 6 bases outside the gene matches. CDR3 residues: CSVERTGTEAFF. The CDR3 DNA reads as TGCAGCGTAGAAAGGACAGGAACTGAAGCTTTCTTT.

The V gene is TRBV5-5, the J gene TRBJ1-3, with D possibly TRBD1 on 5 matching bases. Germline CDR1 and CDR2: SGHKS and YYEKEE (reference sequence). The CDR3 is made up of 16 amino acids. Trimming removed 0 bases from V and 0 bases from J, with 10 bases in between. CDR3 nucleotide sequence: TGTGCCAGCAGCTTGGTTCAGGGTCACTCTGGAAACACCATATATTTT. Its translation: CASSLVQGHSGNTIYF.

The CDR3: CASALSGINNEQFF. Here the CDR3 DNA reads TGTGCCAGCGCGCTCTCGGGTATTAACAATGAGCAGTTCTTC. The V gene is TRBV6-5, the J gene TRBJ2-1; D gene ambiguous. This CDR3 has 14 residues. V lost 8 bases, J lost 5 bases, and 16 bases lay in between. Germline CDR1 and CDR2: MNHEY and SVGAGI.

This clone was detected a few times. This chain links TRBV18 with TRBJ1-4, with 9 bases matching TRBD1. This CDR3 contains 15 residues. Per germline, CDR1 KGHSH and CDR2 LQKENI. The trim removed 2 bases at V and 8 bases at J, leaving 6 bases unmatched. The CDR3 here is CASSPRTGVREKLFF. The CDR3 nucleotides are TGTGCCAGCTCACCAAGGACAGGGGTTCGAGAAAAACTGTTTTTT.

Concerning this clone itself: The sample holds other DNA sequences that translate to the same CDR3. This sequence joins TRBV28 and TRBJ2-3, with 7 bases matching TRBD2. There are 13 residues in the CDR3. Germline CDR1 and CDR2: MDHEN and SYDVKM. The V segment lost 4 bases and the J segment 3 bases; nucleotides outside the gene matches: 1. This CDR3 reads CASSWGGTDTQYF. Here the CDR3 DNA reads TGTGCCAGCAGTTGGGGAGGGACAGATACGCAGTATTTT.

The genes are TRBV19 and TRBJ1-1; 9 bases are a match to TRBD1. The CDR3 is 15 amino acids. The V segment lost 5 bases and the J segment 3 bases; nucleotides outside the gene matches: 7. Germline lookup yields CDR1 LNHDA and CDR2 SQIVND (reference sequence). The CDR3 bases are TGTGCCAGTAGTCCGTGGGGACAGGGAGACACTGAAGCTTTCTTT. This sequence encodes CASSPWGQGDTEAFF. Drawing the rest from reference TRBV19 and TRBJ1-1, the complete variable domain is DGGITQSPKYLFRKEGQNVTLSCEQNLNHDAMYWYRQDPGQGLRLIYYSQIVNDFQKGDIAEGYSVSREKKESFPLTVTSAQKNPTAFYLCASSPWGQGDTEAFFGQGTRLTVV.

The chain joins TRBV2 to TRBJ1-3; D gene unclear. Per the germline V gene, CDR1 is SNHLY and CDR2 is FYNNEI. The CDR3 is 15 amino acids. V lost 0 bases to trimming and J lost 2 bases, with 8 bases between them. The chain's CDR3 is CASSEAGIPGNTIYF. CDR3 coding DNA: TGTGCCAGCAGTGAAGCGGGCATTCCTGGAAACACCATATATTTT.

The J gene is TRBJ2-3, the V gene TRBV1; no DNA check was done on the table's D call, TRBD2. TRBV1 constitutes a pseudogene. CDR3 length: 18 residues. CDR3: CTSSQTFGMTSGTDTQYF. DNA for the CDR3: TGCACCAGCAGCCAAACCTTCGGGATGACTAGCGGGACAGATACGCAGTATTTT.

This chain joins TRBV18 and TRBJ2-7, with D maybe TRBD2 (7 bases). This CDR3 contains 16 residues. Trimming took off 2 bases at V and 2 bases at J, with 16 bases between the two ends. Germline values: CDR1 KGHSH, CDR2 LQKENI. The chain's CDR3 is CASSPGGASFTYEQYF. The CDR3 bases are TGTGCCAGCTCACCAGGGGGGGCGTCCTTTACCTACGAGCAGTACTTC.

Written as DNA, the CDR3 is TGTGCCAGCAGCCCGTTGGGACAGGACATCTGGACCCAGTACTTC. It specifies CASSPLGQDIWTQYF. This sequence joins TRBV5-6 and TRBJ2-5; 8 bases are shared with TRBD1. Germline assignment: CDR1 SGHDT and CDR2 YYEEEE. CDR3 length equals 15 residues. V lost 4 bases to trimming and J lost 7 bases; unmatched junction nucleotides: 12.